This T cell receptor (beta chain) emerged from a study of a mutant IDH1 vaccine in newly diagnosed glioma. Time point defined: week 35, safety follow-up. Topical imiquimod accompanied each vaccine dose, which consisted of 300 ug of mutant IDH1 20-mer peptide. Remarks on this clone: Its target is unknown.

The V and J ends lost 6 bases and 0 bases respectively, with 3 bases between them. The germline V gene has CDR1 SGHRS and CDR2 YFSETQ. The CDR3 sequence is 11 residues long. Profiling relied on immunoSEQ multiplex PCR, and the TCRdb table lists in-frame clones only, not all of them. The sample has about 32,000 clones, around 77% seen once; the top ten hold almost 9.5%. The gene calls are TRBV5-1 and TRBJ2-5; D gene unclear. The source was PBMCs, collected from a glioma patient whose treatment included an IDH1 peptide vaccine. This TCR derives from a woman between 25 and 40 years old with glioma. Some clones in this sample may be carry-over from other donors' samples. The CDR3 reads CASMYQETQYF. CDR3 DNA: TGCGCCAGCATGTACCAAGAGACCCAGTACTTC.